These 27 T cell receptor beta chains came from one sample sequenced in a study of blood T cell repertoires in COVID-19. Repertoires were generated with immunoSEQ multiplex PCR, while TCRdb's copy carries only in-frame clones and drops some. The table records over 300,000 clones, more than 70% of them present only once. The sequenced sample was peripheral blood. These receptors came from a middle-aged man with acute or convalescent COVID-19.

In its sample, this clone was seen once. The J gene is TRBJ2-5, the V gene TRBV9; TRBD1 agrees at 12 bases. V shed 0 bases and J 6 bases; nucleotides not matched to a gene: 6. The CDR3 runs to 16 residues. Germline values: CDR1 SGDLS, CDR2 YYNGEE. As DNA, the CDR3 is TGTGCCAGCAGCGTAGCCGGGACAGGGGGCCTCCAGACCCAGTACTTC. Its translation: CASSVAGTGGLQTQYF.

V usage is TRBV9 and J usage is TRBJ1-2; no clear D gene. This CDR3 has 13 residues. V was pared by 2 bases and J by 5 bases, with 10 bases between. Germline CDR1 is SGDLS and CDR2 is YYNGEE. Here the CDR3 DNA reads TGTGCCAGCAGCGTCGGGGTACAGTATGGCTACACCTTC. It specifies CASSVGVQYGYTF.

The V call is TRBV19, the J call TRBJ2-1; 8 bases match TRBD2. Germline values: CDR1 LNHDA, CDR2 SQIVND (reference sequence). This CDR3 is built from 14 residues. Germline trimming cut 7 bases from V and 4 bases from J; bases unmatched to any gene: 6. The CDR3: CASIGLALYNEQFF. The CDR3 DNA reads TGTGCCAGTATCGGACTAGCTCTGTACAATGAGCAGTTCTTC.

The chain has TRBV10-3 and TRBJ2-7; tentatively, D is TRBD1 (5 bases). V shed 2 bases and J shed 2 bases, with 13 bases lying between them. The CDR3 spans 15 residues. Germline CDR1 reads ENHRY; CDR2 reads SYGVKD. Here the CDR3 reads CAISEDGQGTYEQYF. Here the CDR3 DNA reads TGTGCCATCAGTGAGGACGGGCAGGGAACCTACGAGCAGTACTTC.

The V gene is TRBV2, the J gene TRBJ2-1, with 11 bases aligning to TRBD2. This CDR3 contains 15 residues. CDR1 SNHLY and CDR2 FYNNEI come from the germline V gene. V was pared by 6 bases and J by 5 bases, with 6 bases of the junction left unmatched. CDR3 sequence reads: CASRATSGGHNEQFF. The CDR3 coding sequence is TGTGCCAGCAGAGCAACTAGCGGGGGACACAATGAGCAGTTCTTC.

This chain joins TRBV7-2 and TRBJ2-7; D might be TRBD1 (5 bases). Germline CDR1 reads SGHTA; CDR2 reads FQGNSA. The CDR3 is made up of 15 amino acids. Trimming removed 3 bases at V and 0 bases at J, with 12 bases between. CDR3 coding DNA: TGTGCCAGCAGCTTCCGAGTCGACAGCTCCTACGAGCAGTACTTC. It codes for CASSFRVDSSYEQYF.

In DNA form, the CDR3 reads TGCGCCAGCAGCCAAGTCCCGACAGGGGTCCTTTCCTACGAGCAGTACTTC. Amino acids: CASSQVPTGVLSYEQYF. The rearrangement joins TRBV4-1 to TRBJ2-7; 8 positions match TRBD1. This CDR3 comprises 17 residues. Trimming removed 1 base from V and 1 base from J; junction bases left unmatched: 9. CDR1 is MGHRA, CDR2 YSYEKL, per germline.

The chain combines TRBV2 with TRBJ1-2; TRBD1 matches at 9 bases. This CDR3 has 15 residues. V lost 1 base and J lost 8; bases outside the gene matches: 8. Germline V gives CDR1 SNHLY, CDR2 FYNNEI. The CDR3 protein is CASSEGTGAGSGYTF. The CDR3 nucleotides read TGTGCCAGCAGTGAAGGGACAGGGGCGGGGAGCGGCTACACCTTC. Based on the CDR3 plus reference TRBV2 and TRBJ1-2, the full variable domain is EPEVTQTPSHQVTQMGQEVILRCVPISNHLYFYWYRQILGQKVEFLVSFYNNEISEKSEIFDDQFSVERPDGSNFTLKIRSTKLEDSAMYFCASSEGTGAGSGYTFGSGTRLTVV.

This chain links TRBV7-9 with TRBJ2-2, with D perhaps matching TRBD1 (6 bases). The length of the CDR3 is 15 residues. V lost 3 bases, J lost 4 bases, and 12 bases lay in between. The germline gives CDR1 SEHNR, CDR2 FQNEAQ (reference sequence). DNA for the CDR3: TGTGCCAGCAGCTTGGTTCCAGGGGCCACCGGGGAGCTGTTTTTT. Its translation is CASSLVPGATGELFF. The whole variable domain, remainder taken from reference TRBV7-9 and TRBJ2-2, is DTGVSQNPRHKITKRGQNVTFRCDPISEHNRLYWYRQTLGQGPEFLTYFQNEAQLEKSRLLSDRFSAERPKGSFSTLEIQRTEQGDSAMYLCASSLVPGATGELFFGEGSRLTVL.

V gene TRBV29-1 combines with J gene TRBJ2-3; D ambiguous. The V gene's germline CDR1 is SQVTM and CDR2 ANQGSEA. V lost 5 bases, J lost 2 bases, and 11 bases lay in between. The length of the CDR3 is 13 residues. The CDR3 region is CSVRTIDTDTQYF. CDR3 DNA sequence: TGCAGCGTTAGAACCATAGACACAGATACGCAGTATTTT.

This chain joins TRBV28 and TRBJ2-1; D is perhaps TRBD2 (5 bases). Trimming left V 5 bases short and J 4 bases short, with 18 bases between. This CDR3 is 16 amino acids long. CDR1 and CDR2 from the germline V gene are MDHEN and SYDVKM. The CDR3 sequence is CASSGSGSVEYNEQFF. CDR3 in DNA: TGTGCCAGCAGTGGGTCGGGTAGCGTTGAATACAATGAGCAGTTCTTC.

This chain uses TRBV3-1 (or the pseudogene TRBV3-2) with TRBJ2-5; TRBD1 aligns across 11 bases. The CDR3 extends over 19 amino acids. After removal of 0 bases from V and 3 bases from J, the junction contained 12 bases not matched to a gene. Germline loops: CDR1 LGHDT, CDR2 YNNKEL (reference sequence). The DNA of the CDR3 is TGTGCCAGCAGCCAAGATATAAGATTCGGGACAGGGGGGGAAGAGACCCAGTACTTC. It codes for CASSQDIRFGTGGEETQYF.

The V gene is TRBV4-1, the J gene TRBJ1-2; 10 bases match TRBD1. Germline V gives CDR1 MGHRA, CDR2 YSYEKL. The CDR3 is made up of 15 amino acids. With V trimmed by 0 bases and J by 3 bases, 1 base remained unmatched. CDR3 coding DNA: TGCGCCAGCAGCCAAGAGACAGGGGGCCACTATGGCTACACCTTC. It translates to CASSQETGGHYGYTF.

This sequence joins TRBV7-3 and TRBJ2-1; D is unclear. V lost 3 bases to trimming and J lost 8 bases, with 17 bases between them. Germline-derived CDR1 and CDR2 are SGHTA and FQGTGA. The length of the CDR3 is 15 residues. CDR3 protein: CASSFISGRSDEQFF. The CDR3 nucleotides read TGTGCCAGCAGCTTCATTTCCGGAAGGAGTGATGAGCAGTTCTTC.

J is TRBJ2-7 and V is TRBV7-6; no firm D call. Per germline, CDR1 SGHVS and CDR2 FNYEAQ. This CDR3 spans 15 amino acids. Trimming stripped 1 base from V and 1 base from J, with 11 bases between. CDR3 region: CASSLGMGESYEQYF. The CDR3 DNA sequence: TGTGCCAGCAGCTTAGGTATGGGCGAGTCCTACGAGCAGTACTTC.

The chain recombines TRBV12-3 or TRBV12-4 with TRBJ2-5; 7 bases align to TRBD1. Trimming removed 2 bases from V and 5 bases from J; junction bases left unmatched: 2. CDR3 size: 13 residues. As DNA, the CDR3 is TGTGCCAGCAGTTTACAGGACAGGGAGACCCAGTACTTC. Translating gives CASSLQDRETQYF.

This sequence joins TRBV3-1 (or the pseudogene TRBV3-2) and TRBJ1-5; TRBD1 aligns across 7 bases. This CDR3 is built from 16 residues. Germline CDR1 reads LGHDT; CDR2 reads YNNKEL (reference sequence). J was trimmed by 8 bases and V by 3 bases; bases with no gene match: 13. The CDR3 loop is CASSQGTALWREPQHF. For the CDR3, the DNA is TGTGCCAGCAGCCAGGGGACAGCGTTATGGCGTGAGCCCCAGCATTTT.

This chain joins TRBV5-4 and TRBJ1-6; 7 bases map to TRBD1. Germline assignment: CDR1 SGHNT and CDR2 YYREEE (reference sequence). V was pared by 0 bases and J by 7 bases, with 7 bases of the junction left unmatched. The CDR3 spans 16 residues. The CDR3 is CASSLARQGRNSPLHF. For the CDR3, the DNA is TGTGCCAGCAGCTTGGCGCGACAGGGAAGGAATTCACCCCTCCACTTT.

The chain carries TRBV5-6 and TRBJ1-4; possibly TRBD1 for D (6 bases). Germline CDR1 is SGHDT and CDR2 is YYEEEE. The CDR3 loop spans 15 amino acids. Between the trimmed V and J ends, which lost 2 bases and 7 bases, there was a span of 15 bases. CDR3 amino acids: CASSFWTAWGEKLFF. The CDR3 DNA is TGTGCCAGCAGCTTCTGGACAGCTTGGGGTGAAAAACTGTTTTTT.

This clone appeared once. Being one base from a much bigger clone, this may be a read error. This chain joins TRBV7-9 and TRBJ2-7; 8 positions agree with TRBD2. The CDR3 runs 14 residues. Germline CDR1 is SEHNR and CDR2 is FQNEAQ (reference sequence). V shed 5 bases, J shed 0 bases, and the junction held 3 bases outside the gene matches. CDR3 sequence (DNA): TGTGCCAGCAGCCCCGGGACTAGCTCCTACGAGCAGTACTTC. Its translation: CASSPGTSSYEQYF.

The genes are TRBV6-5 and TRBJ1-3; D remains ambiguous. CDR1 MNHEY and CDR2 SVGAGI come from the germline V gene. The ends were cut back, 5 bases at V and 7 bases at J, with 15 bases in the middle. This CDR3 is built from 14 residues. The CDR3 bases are TGTGCCAGCAGTCCCCTCGGAGGGAGCAACACCATATATTTT. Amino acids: CASSPLGGSNTIYF.

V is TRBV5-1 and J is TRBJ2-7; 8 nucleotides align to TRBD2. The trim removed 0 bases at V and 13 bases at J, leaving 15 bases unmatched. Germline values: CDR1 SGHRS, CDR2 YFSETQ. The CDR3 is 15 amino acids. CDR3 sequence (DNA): TGCGCCAGCAGCTTGGCGGGGTTAGGAAGCGGGAGTAGTTACTTC. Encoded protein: CASSLAGLGSGSSYF.

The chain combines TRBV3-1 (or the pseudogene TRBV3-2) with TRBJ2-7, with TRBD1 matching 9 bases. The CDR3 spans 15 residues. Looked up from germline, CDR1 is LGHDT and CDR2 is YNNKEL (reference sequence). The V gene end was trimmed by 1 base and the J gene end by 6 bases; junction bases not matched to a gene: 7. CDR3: CASSQGGQGSREQYF. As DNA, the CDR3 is TGTGCCAGCAGCCAAGGGGGACAGGGATCTCGCGAGCAGTACTTC.

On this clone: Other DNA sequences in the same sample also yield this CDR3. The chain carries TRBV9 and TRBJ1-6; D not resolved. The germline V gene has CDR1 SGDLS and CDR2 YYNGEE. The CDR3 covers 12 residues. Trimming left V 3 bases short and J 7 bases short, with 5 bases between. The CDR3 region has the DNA TGTGCCAGCAGCGGGGAGAATTCACCCCTCCACTTT. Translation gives CASSGENSPLHF.

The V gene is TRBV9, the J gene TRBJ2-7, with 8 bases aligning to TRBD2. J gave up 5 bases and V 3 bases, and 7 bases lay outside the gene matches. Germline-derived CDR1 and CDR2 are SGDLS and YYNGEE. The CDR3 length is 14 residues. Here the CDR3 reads CASSGTGGTDEQYF. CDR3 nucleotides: TGTGCCAGCAGCGGGACGGGGGGGACCGACGAGCAGTACTTC.

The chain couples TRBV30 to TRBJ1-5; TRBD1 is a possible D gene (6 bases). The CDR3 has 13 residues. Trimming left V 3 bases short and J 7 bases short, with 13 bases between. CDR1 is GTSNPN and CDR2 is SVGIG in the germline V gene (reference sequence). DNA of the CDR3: TGTGCCTGGAGGGCGGGGGGCGACCAGCCCCAGCATTTT. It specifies CAWRAGGDQPQHF.

The CDR3, as DNA: TGTGCCAGTAGTGGGACAGTTAATAGCAATCAGCCCCAGCATTTT. This sequence encodes CASSGTVNSNQPQHF. The genes are TRBV19 and TRBJ1-5; 7 bases fit TRBD1. The V segment lost 5 bases and the J segment 0 bases; nucleotides outside the gene matches: 4. The CDR3 is 15 amino acids. Looked up from germline, CDR1 is LNHDA and CDR2 is SQIVND (reference sequence).